This T cell receptor beta chain emerged from a study of cytomegalovirus exposure and HLA in healthy donors. Whole-study findings and limits: Upon later analysis, HLA-associated TCR beta chains proved more clonally expanded than other, equally common chains. It was confirmed in vitro that three of the CMV-associated chains were specific for CMV antigens.

Primers for the PCR totalled 60 Vbeta and 13 Jbeta. The table came from immunoSEQ multiplex PCR; TCRdb's copy has only in-frame clones and leaves some out. The repertoire holds around 140,000 clones, with 73% as singletons. On this clone itself: Antigen specificity is unknown.

V was trimmed by 7 bases and J by 4 bases, leaving 10 bases between them. Germline CDR1 SQVTM, CDR2 ANQGSEA. The CDR3 runs to 11 residues. This chain connects TRBV29-1 to TRBJ1-2; D is uncertain. Sequencing input: PBMCs. The clonotype comes from a young woman in good health and CMV-seronegative. CDR3 DNA sequence: TGCAGCGCATCTTGGAGCTATGGCTACACCTTC. Amino acids: CSASWSYGYTF.